The entry below gives a single TCR beta chain sequence along with its context. These data come from a study of blood T cell repertoires in COVID-19. Generated by immunoSEQ multiplex PCR, the TCRdb table keeps only in-frame clones and is missing some. The sample includes 100,000 to 150,000 clones, approximately 91% of them seen just once. Sequencing was performed on peripheral blood. This receptor was identified in a woman of 80 years or more with acute or convalescent COVID-19.

The CDR3 sequence: CASRGGQGAYNEQFF. In nucleotides, the CDR3 is TGTGCCAGCAGGGGAGGACAGGGGGCGTACAATGAGCAGTTCTTC. This chain joins TRBV6-5 and TRBJ2-1; 11 bases agree with TRBD1. Germline V lookup: CDR1 MNHEY, CDR2 SVGAGI. Trimming took 6 bases from V and 4 from J; bases not matched to a gene: 5. This CDR3 comprises 15 residues.